The 27 T cell receptor beta chains listed next were all sequenced from one sample in a study of cytomegalovirus exposure and HLA in healthy donors (dated by TCRdb to about 2017). Library preparation was by the immunoSEQ multiplex PCR assay. In TCRdb, the immuneACCESS table is reduced to in-frame sequences with V and J assigned. These tables do not hold every clone; where another copy was compared, an unresolved V gene accounts for under half, and the others remain unexplained. The sample table contains more than 250,000 clones; only one count was recorded for 90% of them. Just over 3% of the sample goes to the ten largest clones. Source material: PBMCs. These receptors originate from a woman in her twenties or thirties in good health and CMV-seronegative.

This clone showed up just a few times. This chain joins TRBV7-2 and TRBJ2-7; TRBD2 matches 12 bases. This CDR3 contains 17 residues. CDR1 and CDR2 from the germline V gene are SGHTA and FQGNSA. Unmatched junction bases numbered 13, after V lost 4 bases and J lost 6 bases. The chain's CDR3 is CASSSGLAGGPSIEQYF. The CDR3 DNA sequence: TGTGCCAGCAGCTCTGGGCTAGCGGGAGGGCCGTCGATCGAGCAGTACTTC.

This clone was seen repeatedly, ten times or more. V is TRBV28 and J is TRBJ2-2, with 7 bases that match TRBD1. Germline V CDR1 and CDR2: MDHEN, SYDVKM. J gave up 2 bases and V 4 bases, and 4 bases lay outside the gene matches. The CDR3 totals 15 residues. The CDR3 DNA follows: TGTGCCAGCAGTTCAGGACAGGTTAACACCGGGGAGCTGTTTTTT. Its protein product is CASSSGQVNTGELFF.

The chain employs TRBV28 and TRBJ1-5; 9 nucleotides line up with TRBD1. This CDR3 region has 16 residues. V was pared by 5 bases and J by 4 bases, with 9 bases of the junction left unmatched. CDR1 MDHEN and CDR2 SYDVKM come from the germline V gene. The DNA for the CDR3 is TGTGCCAGCAGTCCACACGTGGGACAGGGAAATCAGCCCCAGCATTTT. Translated: CASSPHVGQGNQPQHF.

This clone is a singleton in its sample. The chain carries TRBV6-9 and TRBJ1-5, with D possibly being TRBD1 (5 bases). Germline CDR1 reads MNHGY; CDR2 reads SVAAGI. V shed 2 bases and J shed 8 bases, with 22 bases lying between them. The CDR3 length is 17 residues. CDR3 nucleotide sequence: TGTGCCAGCAGTTATCCGCGAAGAAGATGGGGCAGAAAGCCCCAGCATTTT. Translated: CASSYPRRRWGRKPQHF.

This chain uses TRBV2 with TRBJ2-5, with 8 nucleotides matching TRBD2. The CDR3 loop spans 14 amino acids. CDR1 is SNHLY and CDR2 is FYNNEI in the germline V gene. V gave up 4 bases and J gave up 5 bases; unmatched junction bases: 6. The CDR3 loop is CASSASGSMETQYF. DNA for the CDR3: TGTGCCAGCAGTGCGAGCGGGAGTATGGAGACCCAGTACTTC. Full variable domain (remainder filled in from reference TRBV2 and TRBJ2-5): EPEVTQTPSHQVTQMGQEVILRCVPISNHLYFYWYRQILGQKVEFLVSFYNNEISEKSEIFDDQFSVERPDGSNFTLKIRSTKLEDSAMYFCASSASGSMETQYFGPGTRLLVL.

The V call is TRBV7-3, the J call TRBJ1-1, with 7 bases lining up with TRBD1. The CDR3 covers 14 residues. The trim removed 3 bases at V and 0 bases at J, leaving 1 base unmatched. Germline V gene lookup returns CDR1 SGHTA and CDR2 FQGTGA. CDR3 residues: CASSLGQMNTEAFF. CDR3 in DNA: TGTGCCAGCAGCTTGGGACAGATGAACACTGAAGCTTTCTTT.

The rearrangement joins TRBV19 to TRBJ2-7, with D unclear. The CDR3 sequence is 14 residues long. Germline V gives CDR1 LNHDA, CDR2 SQIVND (reference sequence). Trimming took off 3 bases at V and 3 bases at J, with 12 bases between the two ends. The CDR3 region is CASSIKGGVYEQYF. DNA for the CDR3: TGTGCCAGTAGTATTAAGGGTGGGGTCTACGAGCAGTACTTC.

In its sample, this clone was seen once. Other DNA sequences in this specimen translate into the identical CDR3. V is TRBV29-1 and J is TRBJ2-7; 7 nucleotides line up with TRBD1. The CDR3 has 13 residues. The germline gives CDR1 SQVTM, CDR2 ANQGSEA. The V gene end was trimmed by 1 base and the J gene end by 3 bases; junction bases not matched to a gene: 3. The CDR3, as DNA: TGCAGCGTTGAAGGGACAGGAATCTACGAGCAGTACTTC. Protein product: CSVEGTGIYEQYF.

The table lists this clone with a few counts. The chain carries TRBV2 and TRBJ1-1, with a tentative D call TRBD1 (5 bases). The CDR3 has 15 residues. CDR1 is SNHLY and CDR2 is FYNNEI in the germline V gene. V was trimmed by 4 bases and J by 2 bases, leaving 14 bases between them. In nucleotides, the CDR3 is TGTGCCAGCAGTGTCAAGCAGGGACTCAACACTGAAGCTTTCTTT. Translation: CASSVKQGLNTEAFF.

The CDR3 DNA reads as TGTGCCAGCAGTTTCTGGGCTAGCGGAGCCTCCTACGAGCAGTACTTC. Amino acids: CASSFWASGASYEQYF. The chain recombines TRBV27 with TRBJ2-7; TRBD2 matches at 7 bases. V dropped 3 bases and J dropped 0; count of bases not matched to a gene: 8. Germline loops: CDR1 MNHEY, CDR2 SMNVEV (reference sequence). The CDR3 is made up of 16 amino acids.

J is TRBJ2-5 and V is TRBV18; TRBD2 matches 7 bases. The germline CDR1 and CDR2 sequences are KGHSH and LQKENI. V shed 8 bases and J 1 base; nucleotides not matched to a gene: 13. This CDR3 region has 16 residues. The CDR3 bases are TGTGCCAGCGCTCACGGGTTAGCGGGCTTCCAAGAGACCCAGTACTTC. Protein: CASAHGLAGFQETQYF.

Concerning this clone itself: A read error may explain this, as a much larger clone is one base away. Other DNA sequences within the sample encode an identical CDR3. The V call is TRBV5-4, the J call TRBJ2-7; 9 nucleotides line up with TRBD1. The germline V gene encodes CDR1 SGHNT and CDR2 YYREEE (reference sequence). V gave up 4 bases and J gave up 0 bases; unmatched junction bases: 5. The CDR3 extends over 15 amino acids. The CDR3 DNA follows: TGTGCCAGCAGCCCTGGGACAGGGAGCTCCTACGAGCAGTACTTC. This codes for CASSPGTGSSYEQYF.

This clone is a singleton in its sample. This chain connects TRBV19 to TRBJ2-2; weak D call: TRBD1 (6 bases). Germline CDR1 reads LNHDA; CDR2 reads SQIVND (reference sequence). The CDR3 length is 12 residues. Between the trimmed V and J ends, which lost 5 bases and 6 bases, there was a span of 7 bases. CDR3 nucleotide sequence: TGTGCCAGTAGTGCAGGGGCCGGGGAGCTGTTTTTT. Encoded protein: CASSAGAGELFF.

V gene TRBV9 combines with J gene TRBJ2-7; TRBD2 agrees at 14 bases. This CDR3 contains 17 residues. Germline V CDR1 and CDR2: SGDLS, YYNGEE. V was pared by 3 bases and J by 0 bases, with 5 bases of the junction left unmatched. CDR3 residues: CASSGGGLAGGSYEQYF. CDR3 bases: TGTGCCAGCAGCGGAGGAGGACTAGCGGGAGGCTCCTACGAGCAGTACTTC. The whole variable domain, remainder taken from reference TRBV9 and TRBJ2-7, is DSGVTQTPKHLITATGQRVTLRCSPRSGDLSVYWYQQSLDQGLQFLIQYYNGEERAKGNILERFSAQQFPDLHSELNLSSLELGDSALYFCASSGGGLAGGSYEQYFGPGTRLTVT.

V is TRBV15 and J is TRBJ1-2, with D uncertain. CDR1 LNHNV and CDR2 YYDKDF come from the germline V gene (reference sequence). Trimming shortened V by 0 bases and J by 6 bases, and 14 bases separated the two germline ends. CDR3 length equals 15 residues. Here the CDR3 DNA reads TGTGCCACCAGCAGAGAACATCGGAGATCTCATGGCTACACCTTC. Translating it yields CATSREHRRSHGYTF.

The rearrangement links TRBV11-3 to TRBJ2-5; D is unclear. The V gene lost 0 bases and the J gene lost 3 bases, with 11 bases spanning the gap. Germline values: CDR1 SGHNT, CDR2 YENEEA. The CDR3 covers 15 residues. The CDR3 DNA reads as TGTGCCAGCAGCTTAGATTGGGCCCGGGAAGAGACCCAGTACTTC. Translating it yields CASSLDWAREETQYF. The full variable domain, rest sourced from reference TRBV11-3 and TRBJ2-5, is EAGVVQSPRYKIIEKKQPVAFWCNPISGHNTLYWYLQNLGQGPELLIRYENEEAVDDSQLPKDRFSAERLKGVDSTLKIQPAELGDSAVYLCASSLDWAREETQYFGPGTRLLVL.

This clone was detected only once. The rearrangement uses TRBV6-5 and TRBJ1-2; 9 bases are a match to TRBD1. CDR3 size: 12 residues. Trimming removed 6 bases from V and 8 bases from J; junction bases left unmatched: 4. Looked up from germline, CDR1 is MNHEY and CDR2 is SVGAGI. CDR3 residues: CASRGTGQGYTF. In DNA form, the CDR3 reads TGTGCCAGCAGGGGGACAGGGCAGGGCTACACCTTC.

V is TRBV5-1 and J is TRBJ1-1; D ambiguous. CDR3 length equals 14 residues. The V gene lost 4 bases and the J gene lost 1 base, with 11 bases spanning the gap. Per the germline V gene, CDR1 is SGHRS and CDR2 is YFSETQ. The CDR3 here is CASSVVTGNTEAFF. CDR3 nucleotide sequence: TGCGCCAGCAGCGTGGTTACGGGGAACACTGAAGCTTTCTTT.

This rearrangement joins TRBV25-1 to TRBJ2-2; D is unresolved. Trimming removed 2 bases at V and 6 bases at J, with 7 bases between. Looked up from germline, CDR1 is MGHDK and CDR2 is SYGVNS. The CDR3 contains 13 residues. CDR3 DNA: TGTGCCAGCAGTGAAGTAAGCGCCGGGGAGCTGTTTTTT. Its translation: CASSEVSAGELFF.

The chain couples TRBV7-2 to TRBJ2-5; D is possibly TRBD1 or TRBD2 (6 bases each). The CDR3 consists of 14 residues. V dropped 5 bases and J dropped 4 bases, with 14 bases sitting between them. Per germline, CDR1 SGHTA and CDR2 FQGNSA. The CDR3: CASSQGGRGETQYF. The DNA for the CDR3 is TGTGCCAGCAGCCAAGGGGGGCGCGGAGAGACCCAGTACTTC.

This sequence joins TRBV28 and TRBJ1-1, with D hard to call. This CDR3 has 11 residues. Looked up from germline, CDR1 is MDHEN and CDR2 is SYDVKM. V gave up 9 bases and J gave up 4 bases, with 9 bases separating them. The CDR3 reads CASAVTTEAFF. The CDR3 DNA reads as TGTGCCAGTGCTGTTACCACTGAAGCTTTCTTT.

This chain links TRBV4-1 with TRBJ2-7; D gene unclear. This CDR3 is built from 14 residues. With 2 bases removed from V and 1 base from J, the gap between germline ends came to 9 bases. Germline assignment: CDR1 MGHRA and CDR2 YSYEKL. For the CDR3, the DNA is TGCGCCAGCAGCCAATTAGTAGTTTCCTACGAGCAGTACTTC. This gives the protein CASSQLVVSYEQYF.

Comments on this clone: Distinct nucleotide sequences in the sample also encode this CDR3. This chain links TRBV28 with TRBJ2-7; 7 nucleotides line up with TRBD2. Germline CDR1 MDHEN, CDR2 SYDVKM. The V gene end was trimmed by 5 bases and the J gene end by 1 base; junction bases not matched to a gene: 2. CDR3 length: 13 amino acids. The CDR3 DNA follows: TGTGCCAGCAGTGCTAGCGGTTCCTACGAGCAGTACTTC. Encoded protein: CASSASGSYEQYF.

The chain recombines TRBV6-1 with TRBJ2-7; 13 positions agree with TRBD2. Germline CDR1 reads MNHNS; CDR2 reads SASEGT. The trim removed 4 bases at V and 5 bases at J, leaving 17 bases unmatched. This CDR3 has 19 amino acids. CDR3 protein: CASSAYTPGLAGTGNEQYF. The DNA of the CDR3 is TGTGCCAGCAGTGCCTACACTCCGGGACTAGCGGGAACAGGGAACGAGCAGTACTTC.

The chain has TRBV19 and TRBJ2-1; 7 positions agree with TRBD2. The CDR3 is 16 residues long. Germline V lookup: CDR1 LNHDA, CDR2 SQIVND (reference sequence). Germline trimming cut 7 bases from V and 6 bases from J; bases unmatched to any gene: 15. The chain's CDR3 is CASTPHGLTGGNEQFF. DNA for the CDR3: TGTGCCAGTACTCCCCACGGGCTAACGGGGGGCAATGAGCAGTTCTTC.

This chain uses TRBV5-1 with TRBJ2-7; D unclear. This CDR3 is built from 14 residues. V was trimmed by 5 bases and J by 10 bases, leaving 22 bases between them. CDR1 and CDR2 from the germline V gene are SGHRS and YFSETQ. CDR3 protein: CASRVGSGEGLQYF. The CDR3 bases are TGCGCCAGCAGAGTCGGAAGTGGGGAAGGCCTCCAGTACTTC.

The chain carries TRBV7-3 and TRBJ2-1; D perhaps matches TRBD2 (5 bases). The CDR3 extends over 15 amino acids. Germline V lookup: CDR1 SGHTA, CDR2 FQGTGA. Deletions cut 1 base from V and 6 bases from J, with 13 bases between. The CDR3 here is CASSLKWEPTNEQFF. The CDR3 coding sequence is TGTGCCAGCAGCTTAAAGTGGGAGCCCACCAATGAGCAGTTCTTC.